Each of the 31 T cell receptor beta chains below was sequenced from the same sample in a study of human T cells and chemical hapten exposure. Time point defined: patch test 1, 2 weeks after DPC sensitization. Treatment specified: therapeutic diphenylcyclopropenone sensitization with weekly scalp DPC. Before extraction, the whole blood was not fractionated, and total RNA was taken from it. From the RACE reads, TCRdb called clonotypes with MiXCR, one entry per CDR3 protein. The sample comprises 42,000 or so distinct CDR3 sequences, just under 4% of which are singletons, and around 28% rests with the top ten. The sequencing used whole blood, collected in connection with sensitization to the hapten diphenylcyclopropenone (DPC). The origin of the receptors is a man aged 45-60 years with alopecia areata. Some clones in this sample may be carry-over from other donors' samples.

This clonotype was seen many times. The CDR3 DNA sequence: TGTGCCAGCAGTTACTCCGGACAGGACCCTAACTATGGCTACACCTTC. Its translation is CASSYSGQDPNYGYTF. V gene TRBV6-2 or TRBV6-3 combines with J gene TRBJ1-2; TRBD1 matches 7 bases. The germline V gene encodes CDR1 MNHEY and CDR2 SVGEGT. Trimming removed 0 bases from V and 0 bases from J; junction bases left unmatched: 4. The CDR3 is 16 residues long.

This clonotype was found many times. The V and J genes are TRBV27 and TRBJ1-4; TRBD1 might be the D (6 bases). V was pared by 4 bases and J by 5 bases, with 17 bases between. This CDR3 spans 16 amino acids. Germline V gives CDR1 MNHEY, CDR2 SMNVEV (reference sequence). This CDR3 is CASSSGRQALNEKLFF. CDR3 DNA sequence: TGTGCCAGCAGTTCCGGACGACAGGCGCTCAATGAAAAACTGTTTTTT.

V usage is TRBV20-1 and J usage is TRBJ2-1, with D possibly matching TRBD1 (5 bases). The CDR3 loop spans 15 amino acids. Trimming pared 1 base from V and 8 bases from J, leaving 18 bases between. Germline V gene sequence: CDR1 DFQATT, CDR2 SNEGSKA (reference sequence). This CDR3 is CSARGEGFRGYEQFF. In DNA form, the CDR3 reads TGCAGTGCTAGAGGGGAAGGATTTAGGGGCTATGAGCAGTTCTTC.

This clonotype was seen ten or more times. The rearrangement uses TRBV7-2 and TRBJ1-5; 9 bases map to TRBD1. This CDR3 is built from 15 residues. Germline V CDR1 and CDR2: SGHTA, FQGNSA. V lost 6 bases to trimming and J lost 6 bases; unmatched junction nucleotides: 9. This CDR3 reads CASSLTGGAGQPQHF. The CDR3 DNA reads TGTGCCAGCAGTCTAACAGGGGGCGCGGGTCAGCCCCAGCATTTT. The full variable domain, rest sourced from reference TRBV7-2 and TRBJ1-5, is GAGVSQSPSNKVTEKGKDVELRCDPISGHTALYWYRQSLGQGLEFLIYFQGNSAPDKSGLPSDRFSAERTGGSVSTLTIQRTQQEDSAVYLCASSLTGGAGQPQHFGDGTRLSIL.

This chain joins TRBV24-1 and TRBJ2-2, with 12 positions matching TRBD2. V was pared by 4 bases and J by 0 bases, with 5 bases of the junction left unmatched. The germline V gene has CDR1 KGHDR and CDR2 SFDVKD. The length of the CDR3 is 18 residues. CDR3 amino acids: CATSDPWTSGTNTGELFF. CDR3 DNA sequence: TGTGCCACCAGTGACCCCTGGACTAGCGGGACGAACACCGGGGAGCTGTTTTTT.

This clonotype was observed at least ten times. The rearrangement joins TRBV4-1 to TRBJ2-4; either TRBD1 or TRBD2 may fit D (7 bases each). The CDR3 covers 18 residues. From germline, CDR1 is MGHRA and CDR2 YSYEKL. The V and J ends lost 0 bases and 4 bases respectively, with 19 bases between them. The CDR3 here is CASSQDGSGGALKNIQYF. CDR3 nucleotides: TGCGCCAGCAGCCAAGATGGGTCAGGGGGGGCTTTAAAAAACATTCAGTACTTC.

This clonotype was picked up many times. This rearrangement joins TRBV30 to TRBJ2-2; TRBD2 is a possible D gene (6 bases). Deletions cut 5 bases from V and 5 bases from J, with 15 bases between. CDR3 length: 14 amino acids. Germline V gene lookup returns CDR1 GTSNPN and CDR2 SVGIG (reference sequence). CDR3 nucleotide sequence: TGTGCCTGGGGACCAGCGGGCCAGACCGGGGAGCTGTTTTTT. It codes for CAWGPAGQTGELFF.

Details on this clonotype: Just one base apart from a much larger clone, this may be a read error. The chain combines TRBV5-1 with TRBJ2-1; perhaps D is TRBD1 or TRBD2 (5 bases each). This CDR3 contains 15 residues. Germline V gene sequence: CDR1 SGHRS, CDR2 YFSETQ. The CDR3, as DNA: TGCGCCAGCAGCCGCGCAGGGACGACCTACAATGAGCAGCTCTTC. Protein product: CASSRAGTTYNEQLF.

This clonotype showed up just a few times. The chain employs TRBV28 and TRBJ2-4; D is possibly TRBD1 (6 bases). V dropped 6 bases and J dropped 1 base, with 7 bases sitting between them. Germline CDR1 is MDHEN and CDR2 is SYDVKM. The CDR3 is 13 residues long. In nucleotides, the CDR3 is TGTGCCAGCAGCCAGGGGGCCAAAAACATTCAGTACTTC. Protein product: CASSQGAKNIQYF.

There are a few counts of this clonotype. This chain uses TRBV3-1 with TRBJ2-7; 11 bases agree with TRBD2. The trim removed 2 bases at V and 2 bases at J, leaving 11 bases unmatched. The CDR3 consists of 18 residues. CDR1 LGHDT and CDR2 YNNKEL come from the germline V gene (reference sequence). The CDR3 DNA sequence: TGTGCCAGCAGCCAAAGCCCCGGGACTAGCGGCCCTACCTACGAGCAGTACTTC. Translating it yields CASSQSPGTSGPTYEQYF.

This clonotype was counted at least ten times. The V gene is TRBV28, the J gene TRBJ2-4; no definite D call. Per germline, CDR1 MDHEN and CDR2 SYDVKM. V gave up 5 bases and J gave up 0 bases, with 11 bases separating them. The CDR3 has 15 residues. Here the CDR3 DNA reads TGTGCCAGCAGTGGGCAGCTTCTAGCCAAAAACATTCAGTACTTC. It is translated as CASSGQLLAKNIQYF.

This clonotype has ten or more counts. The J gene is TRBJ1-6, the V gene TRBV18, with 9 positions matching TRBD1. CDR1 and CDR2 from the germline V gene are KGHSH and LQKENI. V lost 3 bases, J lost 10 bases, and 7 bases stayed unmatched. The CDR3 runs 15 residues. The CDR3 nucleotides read TGTGCCAGCTCACCGGGGAACAGGGGGCAATCACCCCTCCACTTT. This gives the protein CASSPGNRGQSPLHF. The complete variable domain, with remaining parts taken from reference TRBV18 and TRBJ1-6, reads NAGVMQNPRHLVRRRGQEARLRCSPMKGHSHVYWYRQLPEEGLKFMVYLQKENIIDESGMPKERFSAEFPKEGPSILRIQQVVRGDSAAYFCASSPGNRGQSPLHFGNGTRLTVT.

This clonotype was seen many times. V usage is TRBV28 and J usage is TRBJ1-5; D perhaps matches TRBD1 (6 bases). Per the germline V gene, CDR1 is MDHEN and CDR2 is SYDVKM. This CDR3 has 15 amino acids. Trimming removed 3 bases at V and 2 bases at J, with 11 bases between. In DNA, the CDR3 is TGTGCCAGCAGTTTGGGGGGCGCGGGCAATCAGCCCCAGCATTTT. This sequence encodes CASSLGGAGNQPQHF.

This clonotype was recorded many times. The CDR3 DNA follows: TGCAGTGCTAGAGATGAGGACAGCCATTTTGACACTGAAGCTTTCTTT. This sequence encodes CSARDEDSHFDTEAFF. This chain uses TRBV20-1 with TRBJ1-1; possibly TRBD1 for D (6 bases). Trimming stripped 0 bases from V and 3 bases from J, with 17 bases between. Germline CDR1 reads DFQATT; CDR2 reads SNEGSKA (reference sequence). The CDR3 runs 16 residues.

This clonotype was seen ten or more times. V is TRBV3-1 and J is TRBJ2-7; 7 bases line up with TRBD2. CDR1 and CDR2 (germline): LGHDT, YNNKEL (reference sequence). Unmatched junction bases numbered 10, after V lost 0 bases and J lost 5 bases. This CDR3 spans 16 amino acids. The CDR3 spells CASSQDPAGAGHEQYF. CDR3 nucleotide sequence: TGTGCCAGCAGCCAAGATCCGGCGGGAGCGGGTCACGAGCAGTACTTC.

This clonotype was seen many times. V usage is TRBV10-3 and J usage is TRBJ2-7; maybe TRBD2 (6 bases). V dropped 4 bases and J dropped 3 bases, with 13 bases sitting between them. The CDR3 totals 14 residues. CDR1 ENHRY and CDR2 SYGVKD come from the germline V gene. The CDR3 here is CAISGFGGSYEQYF. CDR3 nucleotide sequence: TGTGCCATCAGTGGTTTCGGGGGAAGCTACGAGCAGTACTTC.

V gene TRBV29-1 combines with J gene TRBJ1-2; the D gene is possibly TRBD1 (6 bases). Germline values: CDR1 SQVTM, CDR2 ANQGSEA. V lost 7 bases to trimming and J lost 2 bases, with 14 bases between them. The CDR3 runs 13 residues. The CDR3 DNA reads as TGCAGCGCCCCAGGGGAGGGCAACTATGGCTACACCTTC. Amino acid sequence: CSAPGEGNYGYTF.

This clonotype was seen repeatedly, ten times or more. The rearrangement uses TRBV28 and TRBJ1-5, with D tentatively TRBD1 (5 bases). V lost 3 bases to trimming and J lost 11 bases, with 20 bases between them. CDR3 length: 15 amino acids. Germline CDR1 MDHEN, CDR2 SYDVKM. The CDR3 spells CASSFEGAAFWSQHF. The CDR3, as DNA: TGTGCCAGCAGTTTTGAAGGGGCCGCCTTTTGGTCCCAGCATTTT. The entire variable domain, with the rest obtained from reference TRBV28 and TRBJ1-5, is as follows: DVKVTQSSRYLVKRTGEKVFLECVQDMDHENMFWYRQDPGLGLRLIYFSYDVKMKEKGDIPEGYSVSREKKERFSLILESASTNQTSMYLCASSFEGAAFWSQHFGDGTRLSIL.

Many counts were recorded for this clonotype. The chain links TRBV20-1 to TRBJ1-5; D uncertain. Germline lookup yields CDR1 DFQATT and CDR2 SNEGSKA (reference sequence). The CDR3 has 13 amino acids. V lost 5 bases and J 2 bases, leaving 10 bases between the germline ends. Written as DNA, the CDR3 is TGCAGTGCTGTCCCCGGGGGCAATCAGCCCCAGCATTTT. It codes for CSAVPGGNQPQHF.

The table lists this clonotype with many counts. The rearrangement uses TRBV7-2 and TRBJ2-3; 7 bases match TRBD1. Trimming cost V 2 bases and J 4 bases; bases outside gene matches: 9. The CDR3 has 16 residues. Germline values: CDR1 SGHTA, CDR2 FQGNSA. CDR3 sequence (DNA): TGTGCCAGCAGCTTAATGGCACAGGGGAGAGCAGATACGCAGTATTTT. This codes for CASSLMAQGRADTQYF.

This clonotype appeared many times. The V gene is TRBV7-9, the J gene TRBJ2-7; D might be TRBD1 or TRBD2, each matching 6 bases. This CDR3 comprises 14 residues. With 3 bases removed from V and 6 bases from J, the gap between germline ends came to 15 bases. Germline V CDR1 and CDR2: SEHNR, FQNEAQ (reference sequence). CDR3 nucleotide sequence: TGTGCCAGCAGCTTCTACAGGGAGGTGGGCGAGCAGTACTTC. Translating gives CASSFYREVGEQYF.

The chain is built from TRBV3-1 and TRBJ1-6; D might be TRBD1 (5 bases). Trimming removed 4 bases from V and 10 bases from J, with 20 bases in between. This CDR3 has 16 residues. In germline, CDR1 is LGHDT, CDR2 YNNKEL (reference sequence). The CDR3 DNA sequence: TGTGCCAGCAGCCTTAACTTCAGGGAGATGGGGTCACCCCTCCACTTT. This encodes CASSLNFREMGSPLHF.

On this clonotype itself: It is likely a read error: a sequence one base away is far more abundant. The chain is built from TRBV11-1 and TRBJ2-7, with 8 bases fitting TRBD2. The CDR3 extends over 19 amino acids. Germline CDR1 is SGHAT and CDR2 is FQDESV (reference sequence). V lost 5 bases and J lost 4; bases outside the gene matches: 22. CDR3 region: CASSVITGTGGRSRYEQYF. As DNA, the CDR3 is TGTGCCAGCAGCGTTATCACGGGGACTGGCGGGAGGTCTAGGTACGAGCAGTACTTC.

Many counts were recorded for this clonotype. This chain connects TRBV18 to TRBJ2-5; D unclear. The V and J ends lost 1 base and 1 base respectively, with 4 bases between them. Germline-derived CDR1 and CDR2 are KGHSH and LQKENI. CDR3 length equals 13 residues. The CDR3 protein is CASSPRLQETQYF. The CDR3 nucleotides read TGTGCCAGCTCACCACGTCTCCAAGAGACCCAGTACTTC.

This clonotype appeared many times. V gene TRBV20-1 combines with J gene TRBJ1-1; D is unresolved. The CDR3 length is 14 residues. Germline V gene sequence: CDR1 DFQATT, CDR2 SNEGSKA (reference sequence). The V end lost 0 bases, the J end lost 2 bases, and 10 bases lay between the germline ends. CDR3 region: CSARDLVRNTEAFF. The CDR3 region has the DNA TGCAGTGCTAGAGATTTGGTCCGAAACACTGAAGCTTTCTTT.

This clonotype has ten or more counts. The CDR3 protein is CASSLRQGFGEQFF. The CDR3 DNA is TGTGCCAGCAGTTTAAGGCAGGGGTTTGGTGAGCAGTTCTTC. V is TRBV12-3 or TRBV12-4 and J is TRBJ2-1, with D perhaps matching TRBD1 (6 bases). V was clipped by 2 bases and J by 9 bases, with 14 bases between them. The CDR3 totals 14 residues.

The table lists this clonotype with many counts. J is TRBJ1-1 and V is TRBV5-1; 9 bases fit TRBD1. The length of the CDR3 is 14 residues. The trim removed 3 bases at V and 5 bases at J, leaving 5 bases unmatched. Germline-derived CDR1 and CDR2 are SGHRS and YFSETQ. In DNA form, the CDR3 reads TGCGCCAGCAGCTACGGACAGGGGACTACTGAAGCTTTCTTT. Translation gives CASSYGQGTTEAFF.

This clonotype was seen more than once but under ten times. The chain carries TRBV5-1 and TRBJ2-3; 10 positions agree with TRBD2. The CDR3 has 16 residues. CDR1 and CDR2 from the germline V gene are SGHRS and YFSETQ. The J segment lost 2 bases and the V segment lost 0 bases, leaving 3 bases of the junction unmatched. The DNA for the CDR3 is TGCGCCAGCAGCTTGGAAACTAGCGGGATCACAGATACGCAGTATTTT. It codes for CASSLETSGITDTQYF.

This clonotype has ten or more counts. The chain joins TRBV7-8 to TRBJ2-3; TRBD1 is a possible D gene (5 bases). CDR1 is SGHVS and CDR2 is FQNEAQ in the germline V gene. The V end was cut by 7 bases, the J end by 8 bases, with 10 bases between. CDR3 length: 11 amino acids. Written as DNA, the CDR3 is TGTGCCAGCAACAGTAGGGGTACGCAGTATTTT. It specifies CASNSRGTQYF.

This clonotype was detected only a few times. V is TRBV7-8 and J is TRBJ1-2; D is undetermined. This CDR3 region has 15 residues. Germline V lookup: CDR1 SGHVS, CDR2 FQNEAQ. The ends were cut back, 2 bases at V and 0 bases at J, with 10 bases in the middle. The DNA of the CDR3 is TGTGCCAGCAGCTTAAGCTACCAAGCTAACTATGGCTACACCTTC. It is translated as CASSLSYQANYGYTF.

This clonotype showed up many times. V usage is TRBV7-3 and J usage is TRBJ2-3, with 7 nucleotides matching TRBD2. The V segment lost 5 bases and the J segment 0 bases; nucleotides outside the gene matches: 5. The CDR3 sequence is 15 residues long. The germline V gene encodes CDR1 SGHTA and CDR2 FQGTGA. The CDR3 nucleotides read TGTGCCAGCAGCCCATCAGCGGGAAGCACAGATACGCAGTATTTT. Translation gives CASSPSAGSTDTQYF.